These T cell receptor beta chains were read from a single sample in a study of early T cells in non-severe SARS-CoV-2 infection. TCRdb processed the 5' RACE reads anew with MiXCR; each CDR3 protein has one entry. The top ten clones hold less than 20% of a sample with 65,000 to 85,000 distinct CDR3 sequences, 10% of them seen once. The sample consisted of whole blood, taken at baseline. Receptors originate from an adult who was a healthcare worker with PCR-confirmed SARS-CoV-2 infection or an uninfected control (not recorded which). The CDR3 runs from the conserved cysteine through the conserved F or W. A D gene is named only where the DNA matches it firmly. Not all rows give a size; the values are once, few, many and, for expanded clones, a class.

>.|TRBJ2-2|TRBV10-2|TRBD2
CASSDRFSGLRSLNTGELFF
TGCGCCAGCAGTGATAGGTTCTCGGGACTACGTTCTTTGAACACCGGGGAGCTGTTTTTT
>few|TRBJ1-2|TRBV28|TRBD1
CASSPYTGQGLGYTF
TGTGCCAGCAGTCCGTACACGGGACAGGGCTTGGGCTACACCTTC
>many|TRBJ2-5|TRBV7-2|.
CASSLEWRQETQYF
TGTGCCAGCAGCTTAGAGTGGCGGCAAGAGACCCAGTACTTC
>.|TRBJ1-1|TRBV20-1|.
CSGRRVHTEAFF
TGCAGTGGTCGACGGGTGCACACTGAAGCTTTCTTT
>few|TRBJ1-1|TRBV28|.
CASSILTEAFF
TGTGCCAGCAGCATCCTTACTGAAGCTTTCTTT
>.|TRBJ1-2|TRBV20-1|TRBD1
CSAVGTGDLYGYTF
TGCAGTGCTGTCGGGACAGGGGATCTCTATGGCTACACCTTC
>many|TRBJ2-6|TRBV7-2|.
CASSFNAAGANVLTF
TGTGCCAGCAGCTTCAATGCAGCTGGGGCCAACGTCCTGACTTTC
>.|TRBJ1-1|TRBV29-1|TRBD1
CSVTEDRGARFAFF
TGCAGCGTGACGGAGGACAGGGGCGCGAGATTCGCTTTCTTT
>few|TRBJ1-5|TRBV9|.
CASSPGGTSNQPQHF
TGTGCCAGCAGTCCCGGGGGGACTAGCAATCAGCCCCAGCATTTT
>many|TRBJ2-6|TRBV7-2|.
CASSEHGANVLTF
TGTGCCAGCAGTGAGCATGGGGCCAACGTCCTGACTTTC
>.|TRBJ1-1|TRBV18|.
CASSLNRKTDTEAFF
TGTGCCAGCTCCCTGAATAGAAAGACGGACACTGAAGCTTTCTTT
>many|TRBJ1-5|TRBV19|TRBD1
CASSISRTGGNMRNQPQHF
TGTGCCAGTAGTATATCCCGGACAGGGGGAAACATGCGGAATCAGCCCCAGCATTTT
>few|TRBJ1-5|TRBV30|TRBD1
CAWSDRGLYNQPQHF
TGTGCCTGGTCAGACAGGGGGCTTTACAATCAGCCCCAGCATTTT
>few|TRBJ1-2|TRBV5-4|.
CASSLFEQGVNYGYTF
TGTGCCAGCAGCTTGTTTGAGCAGGGTGTTAACTATGGCTACACCTTC
>.|TRBJ1-1|TRBV5-5|TRBD1
CASSLRDRGRWTEAFF
TGTGCCAGCAGCTTGAGGGACAGGGGGCGTTGGACTGAAGCTTTCTTT
>few|TRBJ1-2|TRBV28|TRBD1
CASRKPPGQGVYGYTF
TGTGCCAGCAGAAAACCTCCGGGACAGGGAGTGTATGGCTACACCTTC
>.|TRBJ1-6|TRBV28|.
CASRQGSWVRSPLHF
TGTGCCAGCAGGCAGGGTTCTTGGGTTCGCTCACCCCTCCACTTT
>many|TRBJ2-5|TRBV27|.
CASRGQGGQETQYF
TGTGCCAGCAGGGGGCAGGGGGGACAAGAGACCCAGTACTTC
>.|TRBJ2-1|TRBV7-9|TRBD2
CASSDPRAGGPYEQFF
TGTGCCAGCAGCGACCCCCGGGCGGGAGGGCCTTATGAGCAGTTCTTC
>.|TRBJ2-3|TRBV15|TRBD2
CATSKAPGTSGRDTQYF
TGTGCCACCAGCAAAGCACCCGGGACTAGCGGGAGGGATACGCAGTATTTT
>many|TRBJ2-1|TRBV28|.
CASSAHLRYNEQFF
TGTGCCAGCAGTGCCCACCTCCGCTACAATGAGCAGTTCTTC
>.|TRBJ2-3|TRBV7-2|TRBD2
CASSPNLRLALDTQYF
TGTGCCAGCAGCCCGAACCTCAGACTAGCGCTAGATACGCAGTATTTT
>.|TRBJ2-7|TRBV11-2|.
CASSLPDWGVEQYF
TGTGCCAGCAGCTTACCCGATTGGGGGGTCGAGCAGTACTTC
>many|TRBJ1-2|TRBV28|.
CASSFRGGGYTF
TGTGCCAGCAGTTTCAGGGGAGGAGGCTACACCTTC
>.|TRBJ2-3|TRBV3-1|TRBD2
CASSPITGTRGDTQYF
TGTGCCAGCAGCCCTATTACGGGGACTAGAGGTGATACGCAGTATTTT
>.|TRBJ1-2|TRBV24-1|.
CATSDLDMRGYTF
TGTGCCACCAGTGACCTCGACATGCGTGGCTACACCTTC
>many|TRBJ2-7|TRBV7-2|.
CASSLGRDVTYEQYF
TGTGCCAGCAGCTTAGGGAGGGATGTTACGTACGAGCAGTACTTC
>.|TRBJ2-1|TRBV6-1|TRBD2
CASTSPGALAESNNEQFF
TGTGCCAGCACCTCTCCGGGCGCTCTAGCGGAGTCCAACAATGAGCAGTTCTTC
>.|TRBJ1-1|TRBV27|TRBD1
CASRPGQGGNTEAFF
TGTGCCAGCAGACCAGGACAGGGGGGGAACACTGAAGCTTTCTTT
>.|TRBJ2-4|TRBV2|TRBD1
CASRSGTGSGNIQYF
TGTGCCAGCAGATCCGGGACAGGGTCAGGAAACATTCAGTACTTC
>many|TRBJ2-2|TRBV7-9|TRBD2
CASSLASGIGTGELFF
TGTGCCAGCAGCTTGGCTAGCGGGATAGGCACCGGGGAGCTGTTTTTT